Listed below are T cell receptor beta chains from one sample, sequenced in a study of cytotoxic CD8 clonotypes in ibrutinib-treated CLL. Libraries were prepared by immunoSEQ multiplex PCR; TCRdb keeps only in-frame clonotypes and omits some of them. Among some 300,000 clones listed, roughly 79% were seen once. Sequencing was performed on PBMCs, taken before ibrutinib treatment. All receptors derive from a human donor with chronic lymphocytic leukemia. The CDR3 runs from the conserved cysteine through the conserved F or W. The D gene is left open where the match is weak. Some rows have no size entry. The others give once, few or many, or a class for an expanded clone.

CDR3 length,clone size,V gene,J gene,D gene,CDR3 protein,CDR3 DNA
14,NA,TRBV5-1,TRBJ1-1,TRBD1,CASSTQGVGTEAFF,TGCGCCAGCAGCACACAGGGGGTCGGCACTGAAGCTTTCTTT
17,NA,TRBV7-2,TRBJ2-1,NA,CASSRLYGRGAYNEQFF,TGTGCCAGCAGCCGTCTTTACGGCAGGGGGGCCTACAATGAGCAGTTCTTC
15,NA,TRBV7-9,TRBJ2-7,NA,CASSLGPGRSYEQYF,TGTGCCAGCAGCTTAGGGCCGGGAAGATCGTACGAGCAGTACTTC
17,NA,TRBV4-3,TRBJ1-1,NA,CASSQQTGAVMNTEAFF,TGCGCCAGCAGCCAACAGACAGGCGCGGTTATGAACACTGAAGCTTTCTTT
15,NA,TRBV5-4,TRBJ2-7,TRBD2,CASSPGLAVSYEQYF,TGTGCCAGCAGCCCGGGACTAGCGGTTTCCTACGAGCAGTACTTC
13,once,TRBV7-9,TRBJ1-1,NA,CASSLERVAEAFF,TGTGCCAGCAGCTTAGAGAGGGTCGCTGAAGCTTTCTTT
16,NA,TRBV11-2,TRBJ1-3,NA,CASSLSPTYSGNTIYF,TGTGCCAGCAGCTTATCCCCAACCTACTCTGGAAACACCATATATTTT
14,few,TRBV7-9,TRBJ2-7,TRBD1,CASSNGQGRYEQYF,TGTGCCAGCAGCAACGGACAGGGACGGTACGAGCAGTACTTC
16,NA,TRBV6-6,TRBJ2-3,TRBD2,CASSQTSGTSTDTQYF,TGTGCCAGCAGTCAGACTAGCGGGACTAGCACAGATACGCAGTATTTT
15,few,TRBV7-9,TRBJ1-5,NA,CASSLAEWRQGPQHF,TGTGCCAGCAGCTTAGCGGAATGGCGGCAGGGACCCCAGCATTTT
13,NA,TRBV5-1,TRBJ2-5,NA,CASSVAGVETQYF,TGCGCCAGCAGCGTGGCAGGGGTTGAGACCCAGTACTTC
14,once,TRBV27,TRBJ2-5,TRBD1,CASRLTGGRETQYF,TGTGCCAGCAGGTTGACAGGGGGCCGGGAGACCCAGTACTTC
11,many,TRBV30,TRBJ2-7,NA,CAWSPSDEQYF,TGTGCCTGGAGCCCATCGGACGAGCAGTACTTC
12,NA,TRBV9,TRBJ2-3,NA,CASSALLDTQYF,TGTGCCAGCAGCGCTTTACTAGATACGCAGTATTTT
12,NA,TRBV27,TRBJ2-4,TRBD2,CASSSRGTNQYF,TGTGCCAGCAGTTCCCGAGGGACTAACCAGTACTTC
15,NA,TRBV11-2,TRBJ2-3,NA,CASSLGAGATDTQYF,TGTGCCAGCAGCTTAGGGGCAGGCGCCACAGATACGCAGTATTTT
15,few,TRBV18,TRBJ1-4,NA,CASSPQGSVGEKLFF,TGTGCCAGCTCACCACAGGGATCGGTGGGTGAAAAACTGTTTTTT
16,NA,TRBV19,TRBJ1-1,NA,CASSIRTTMMNTEAFF,TGTGCCAGTAGTATCCGGACAACTATGATGAACACTGAAGCTTTCTTT
17,NA,TRBV7-6,TRBJ2-5,TRBD1,CASSPGMDRGLRETQYF,TGTGCCAGCAGCCCTGGAATGGACAGGGGGCTTCGGGAGACCCAGTACTTC
14,NA,TRBV29-1,TRBJ1-2,TRBD1,CSVPSRGSGYGYTF,TGCAGCGTACCTTCCAGGGGGAGCGGCTATGGCTACACCTTC
14,NA,TRBV4-3,TRBJ2-2,TRBD1,CASSQGQGTGELFF,TGCGCCAGCAGCCAGGGACAGGGCACCGGGGAGCTGTTTTTT
15,NA,TRBV30,TRBJ2-2,TRBD1,CAWRQGARGTGELFF,TGTGCCTGGAGGCAGGGGGCGCGGGGCACCGGGGAGCTGTTTTTT
16,NA,TRBV18,TRBJ2-1,TRBD2,CASSLMTSGNHNEQFF,TGTGCCAGCTCACTGATGACTAGCGGGAACCACAATGAGCAGTTCTTC
17,once,TRBV14,TRBJ1-2,NA,CASSQDYRSRPNYGYTF,TGTGCCAGCAGCCAAGACTATCGTAGCAGACCAAACTATGGCTACACCTTC
14,NA,TRBV27,TRBJ2-7,NA,CASSFRTGPYEQYF,TGTGCCAGCAGTTTTAGGACCGGACCCTACGAGCAGTACTTC
11,NA,TRBV4-2,TRBJ1-4,NA,CASSLGWELFF,TGTGCCAGCAGCCTCGGGTGGGAACTGTTTTTT
17,NA,TRBV21-1,TRBJ2-3,NA,CASSKVFRGAPDDTQYF,TGTGCCAGCAGCAAAGTCTTTCGGGGGGCGCCGGATGATACGCAGTATTTT
15,NA,TRBV6-5,TRBJ2-1,NA,CANKEHPSSYNEQFF,TGTGCCAACAAGGAGCACCCAAGCTCCTACAATGAGCAGTTCTTC
11,NA,TRBV20-1,TRBJ2-7,NA,CSASPGYEQYF,TGCAGTGCTAGCCCAGGCTACGAGCAGTACTTC
15,NA,TRBV4-2,TRBJ2-3,NA,CASSQRWAGADTQYF,TGTGCCAGCAGCCAACGGTGGGCAGGAGCTGATACGCAGTATTTT
12,few,TRBV4-1,TRBJ1-3,NA,CASSQGARPIYF,TGCGCCAGCAGCCAAGGTGCCCGTCCCATATATTTT
15,NA,TRBV27,TRBJ1-5,NA,CASSEQGGRNQPQHF,TGTGCCAGCAGTGAACAGGGTGGGCGTAATCAGCCCCAGCATTTT
16,few,TRBV6-5,TRBJ2-2,TRBD2,CASSSGLAGVTGELFF,TGTGCCAGCAGTTCCGGACTAGCGGGAGTCACCGGGGAGCTGTTTTTT